This T cell receptor (beta chain) is drawn from a study of Tregs in tolerant kidney transplant recipients. This clone was seen only once. No antigen is known for it. One junction end disagrees with the germline gene, perhaps due to a read error. Study-level findings and limits: The small number of patients limits these findings pending further validation.

This CDR3 is 14 amino acids long. The germline CDR1 and CDR2 sequences are SSHAT and FNYEAQ (reference sequence). The repertoire was sequenced with immunoSEQ multiplex PCR; TCRdb's copy has only in-frame clones and lacks some. This table has about 240,000 clones, around 81% appearing once. What was sequenced was CD4+ T cells from blood. The V and J genes are TRBV7-7 and TRBJ2-7, with D perhaps TRBD2 (5 bases). The sequence was collected from a human donor in good health. CDR3 DNA: TGTGCTAGCAGCTTAGCGACCGGGGATCGGTGGGGTAGCTTC. Amino acids: CASSLATGDRWGSF.